This T cell receptor beta chain was retrieved from a study of T-cell memory formation after mild COVID-19 (dated by TCRdb to about 2021). Background on the whole study: TCR sequence clusters from the two donors were found to be largely donor specific. In a couple of donors, T-cell clones that expanded and contracted after mild COVID-19 were tracked by sequencing TCRalpha and TCRbeta repertoires over time. The cohort was made up of two young adult volunteers, one female and one male, who were previously healthy.

Ficoll-Paque density gradient centrifugation was used to isolate PBMCs. Paper-wide results and their limitations: Contracting CD4+ clones were found mainly in CM and EM memory subsets, while CD8+ clones were enriched in EMRA. Whether the second-wave clones peaking on day 37 were SARS-CoV-2 specific was not confirmed. From day 15 to 85, contracting clones showed balanced CD4/CD8 phenotypes, whereas a second wave of clones that expanded from day 15 to 37 leaned towards CD4+. Some responding clones were detected in pre-infection memory, suggesting pre-existing cross-reactive memory T cells joined the SARS-CoV-2 response. The study covered only a couple of mild cases, and larger cohorts including severe cases with pre-infection samples were considered necessary.

Taken from cysteine to phenylalanine, the CDR3 has 15 residues. Only CDR3 DNA remains: 45 bases, in frame from the first base. The germline V gene (reference sequence) provides CDR1 LGHDT and CDR2 YNNKEL. V is pared back by 4 bases and J by 1 base, with 10 bases lying between the germline termini. As for this clonotype: The specificity of this receptor is unknown. The input lacks base qualities; no much larger clone sits a single base away.

TCRdb lists the instrument as Illumina NovaSeq 6000. Using 5'RACE with constant-segment primers, TCRalpha and TCRbeta cDNA libraries were constructed, with sample barcodes and unique molecular identifiers added in the process. RNA was extracted from every sample with Trizol reagent. The libraries were amplified in two PCR steps, and the second step added a second sample barcode and Illumina TruSeq adapters. The libraries were sequenced on an Illumina NovaSeq using 2 x 150 bp paired-end reads. In the source study's methods: The reads were demultiplexed and collapsed into UMI-guided consensus sequences using migec v1.2.7. Using mixcr v2.1.11, the UMI consensuses were aligned to TRA and TRB V and J templates and assembled into clonotypes. A clonotype was counted as expanded or contracted only when both edgeR and NoisET called the clonotype significant, with the noise models trained on biological replicates. For edgeR calls, a false discovery rate-adjusted p below 0.01 and a log2 fold-change threshold of 1 were applied. As an exploratory analysis of dynamics, PCA with hierarchical clustering was applied to max-normalized trajectories of the 1000 most abundant clonotypes. Separately sequenced CD4+ and CD8+ repertoires were used to assign a CD4 or CD8 phenotype to each responding clone. TCRdb itself trimmed the public reads at Q25 with fastp, ran MiXCR and retained productive beta chains. All rows with the same CDR3 protein become a single entry with the most common DNA and genes. The V and J calls shown here were made by TCRdb, not taken from the authors' results. The sample table holds hundreds of thousands of distinct CDR3 sequences, of which 7.5% to 9.5% were seen once. Clones ranked in the top ten supply roughly 22% of the sample.

Sequences were obtained from PBMCs or a T cell subset sorted from them (not recorded which). The chain is assembled from TRBV3-1 and TRBJ2-2, and the D gene may be TRBD1, 5 bases matching. The clonotype was recovered from a man aged 18 to 29 who had mild COVID-19 (a few samples of this study predate the infection). The sample titles of this study are shuffled in the database, so cell type and time point are left out; the donor was told from shared clones. The DNA is as follows: TGTGCCAGCAGCCTCCACCAGGGGAACACCGGGGAGCTGTTTTTT. Protein translation: CASSLHQGNTGELFF.